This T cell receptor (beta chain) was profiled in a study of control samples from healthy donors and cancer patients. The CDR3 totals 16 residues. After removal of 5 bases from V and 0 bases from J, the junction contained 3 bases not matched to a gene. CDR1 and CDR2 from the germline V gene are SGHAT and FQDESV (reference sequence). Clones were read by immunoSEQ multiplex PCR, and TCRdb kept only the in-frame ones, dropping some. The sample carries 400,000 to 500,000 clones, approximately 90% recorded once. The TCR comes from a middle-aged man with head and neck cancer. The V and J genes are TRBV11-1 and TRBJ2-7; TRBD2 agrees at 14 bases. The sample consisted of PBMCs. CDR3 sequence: CASSLGLAGGSYEQYF. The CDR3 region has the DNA TGTGCCAGCAGCCTCGGACTAGCGGGAGGCTCCTACGAGCAGTACTTC.